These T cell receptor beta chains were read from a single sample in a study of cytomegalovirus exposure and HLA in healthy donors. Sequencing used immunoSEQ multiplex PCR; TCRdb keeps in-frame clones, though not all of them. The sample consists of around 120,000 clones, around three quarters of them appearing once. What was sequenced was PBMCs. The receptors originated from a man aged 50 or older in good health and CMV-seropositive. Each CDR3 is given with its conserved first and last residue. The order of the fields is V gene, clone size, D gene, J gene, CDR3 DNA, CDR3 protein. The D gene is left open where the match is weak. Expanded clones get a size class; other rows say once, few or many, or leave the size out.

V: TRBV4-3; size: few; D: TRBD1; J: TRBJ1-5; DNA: TGCGCCAGCAGCCAAGATCCGACCGGGACAGGGGGGAATCAGCCCCAGCATTTT; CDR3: CASSQDPTGTGGNQPQHF
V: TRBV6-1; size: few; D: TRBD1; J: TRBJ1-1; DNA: TGTGCCAGCAGGGACAGGGGTAGAAGCACTGAAGCTTTCTTT; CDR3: CASRDRGRSTEAFF
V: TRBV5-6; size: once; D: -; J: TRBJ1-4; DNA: TGTGCCAGCAGCTTCGGAGCAACTAATGAAAAACTGTTTTTT; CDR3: CASSFGATNEKLFF
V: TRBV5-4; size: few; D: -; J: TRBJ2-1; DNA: TGTGCCAGCAGTCCTACGGGGAATGAGCAGTTCTTC; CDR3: CASSPTGNEQFF
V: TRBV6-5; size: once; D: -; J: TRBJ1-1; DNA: TGTGCCAGCAGCGAACGCGGGGGAGTGGGCGCTGAAGCTTTCTTT; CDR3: CASSERGGVGAEAFF
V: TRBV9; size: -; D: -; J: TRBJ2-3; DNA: TGTGCCAGCAGCGTAGTGCGGGATACAGATACGCAGTATTTT; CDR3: CASSVVRDTDTQYF
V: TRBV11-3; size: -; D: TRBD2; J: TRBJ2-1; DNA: TGTGCCAGCAGCTCAGGGGGGACTAGCGTTTCCAATGAGCAGTTCTTC; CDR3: CASSSGGTSVSNEQFF
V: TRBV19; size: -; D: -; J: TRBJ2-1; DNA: TGTGCCAGTAGTAACCGGGCCTACAATGAGCAGTTCTTC; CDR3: CASSNRAYNEQFF
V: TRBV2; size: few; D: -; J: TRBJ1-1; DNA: TGTGCCAGCAGTGGCGCAGGGTTGGACACTGAAGCTTTCTTT; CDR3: CASSGAGLDTEAFF
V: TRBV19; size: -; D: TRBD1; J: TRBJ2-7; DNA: TGTGCCAGTAGTGTCGGGACAGGGGGATACGAGCAGTACTTC; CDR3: CASSVGTGGYEQYF
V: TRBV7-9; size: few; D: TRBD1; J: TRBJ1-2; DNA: TGTGCCAGCAGCTTAATCAGGAGACAGGGGGCTAATGGCTACACCTTC; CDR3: CASSLIRRQGANGYTF
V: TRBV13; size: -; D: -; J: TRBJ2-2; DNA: TGTGCCAGCAGGTTCAGCGGCCCGAACACCGGGGAGCTGTTTTTT; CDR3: CASRFSGPNTGELFF
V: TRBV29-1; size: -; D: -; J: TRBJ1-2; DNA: TGCAGCGTTGACGTCTGGCCTTATGGCTACACCTTC; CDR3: CSVDVWPYGYTF
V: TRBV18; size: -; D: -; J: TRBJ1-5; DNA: TGTGCCAGCTCACCACAAGCAGGGCCGAATCAGCCCCAGCATTTT; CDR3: CASSPQAGPNQPQHF
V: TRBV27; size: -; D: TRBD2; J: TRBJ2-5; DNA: TGTGCCAGCAGTCGCCGGGGGCTAGCGGGGGGGCAAGAGACCCAGTACTTC; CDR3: CASSRRGLAGGQETQYF
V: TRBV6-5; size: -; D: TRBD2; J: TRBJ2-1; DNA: TGTGCCAGCAGTTACATGACTAGCGGGGGGGGGAATGAGCAGTTCTTC; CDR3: CASSYMTSGGGNEQFF
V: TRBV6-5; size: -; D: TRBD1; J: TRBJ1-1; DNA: TGTGCCAGCAGGGGACAGAGGGACACTGAAGCTTTCTTT; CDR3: CASRGQRDTEAFF